Each of the 32 T cell receptor beta chains below was sequenced from the same sample in a study of shared clonotypes between healthy human individuals. Sequencing was performed with immunoSEQ multiplex PCR; in TCRdb, only in-frame clones are kept and a portion is missing. The sample consists of more than 150,000 clones, 65% to 70% of them appearing once. The source material was memory CD4+ T cells sorted from blood. Described subset: CD45RA-negative fraction. All receptors come from a man younger than 45 in good health.

This clone was detected once. J is TRBJ2-1 and V is TRBV10-1; no reliable D call. Trimming took off 2 bases at V and 0 bases at J, with 8 bases between the two ends. Germline V gene sequence: CDR1 WNHNN, CDR2 SYGVQD (reference sequence). The CDR3 runs to 15 residues. The CDR3 spells CASSEVAGSYNEQFF. CDR3 in DNA: TGCGCCAGCAGTGAGGTAGCAGGCTCCTACAATGAGCAGTTCTTC.

V is TRBV19 and J is TRBJ2-3; TRBD1 agrees at 8 bases. V was pared by 5 bases and J by 4 bases, with 5 bases of the junction left unmatched. CDR3 length: 14 residues. Germline V gene data show CDR1 as LNHDA and CDR2 as SQIVND (reference sequence). The CDR3 DNA is TGTGCCAGTAGTTACCAGACAGGGGCAGATACGCAGTATTTT. Its protein is CASSYQTGADTQYF.

V usage is TRBV5-1 and J usage is TRBJ2-2, with 10 bases fitting TRBD2. Per germline, CDR1 SGHRS and CDR2 YFSETQ. Trimming removed 1 base from V and 8 bases from J; junction bases left unmatched: 11. The CDR3 spans 17 residues. For the CDR3, the DNA is TGCGCCAGCAGCTTGTCTCCCCTAGCGGGAGTTCGTGGGGAGCTGTTTTTT. Translating gives CASSLSPLAGVRGELFF.

This rearrangement joins TRBV18 to TRBJ2-7, with D tentatively TRBD2 (6 bases). The CDR3 covers 16 residues. Germline loops: CDR1 KGHSH, CDR2 LQKENI. With 6 bases removed from V and 0 bases from J, the gap between germline ends came to 18 bases. The CDR3 bases are TGTGCCAGCTCTCCAGAACTAGCCCAAAGCTCCTACGAGCAGTACTTC. This gives the protein CASSPELAQSSYEQYF.

There are many counts of this clone. The chain carries TRBV18 and TRBJ1-2; 7 bases map to TRBD1. After removal of 6 bases from V and 4 bases from J, the junction contained 11 bases not matched to a gene. This CDR3 region has 15 residues. Germline CDR1 KGHSH, CDR2 LQKENI. The CDR3 reads CASSPPANRGYGYTF. The CDR3 DNA reads as TGTGCCAGCTCGCCCCCCGCGAACAGGGGCTATGGCTACACCTTC.

The chain carries TRBV7-3 and TRBJ2-3, with TRBD2 identical over 9 bases. Germline trimming cut 3 bases from V and 4 bases from J; bases unmatched to any gene: 5. Germline CDR1 SGHTA, CDR2 FQGTGA. The CDR3 length is 15 residues. The CDR3 loop reads CASSFSGRGADTQYF. The CDR3 region has the DNA TGTGCCAGCAGCTTTAGCGGGAGAGGGGCAGATACGCAGTATTTT.

This clone has more than one count but fewer than ten. The V gene is TRBV10-1, the J gene TRBJ2-2, with TRBD1 identical over 10 bases. V trimming: 2 bases; J trimming: 3 bases; junction bases outside the gene matches: 3. Germline loops: CDR1 WNHNN, CDR2 SYGVQD (reference sequence). CDR3 size: 16 residues. Written as DNA, the CDR3 is TGCGCCAGCAGTGAGGTTGGACAGGGGGACACCGGGGAGCTGTTTTTT. Protein sequence: CASSEVGQGDTGELFF.

The V and J genes are TRBV5-4 and TRBJ2-3, with D perhaps given as TRBD1 or TRBD2 (8 bases each). V was trimmed by 4 bases and J by 4 bases, leaving 28 bases between them. The CDR3 loop spans 19 amino acids. CDR1 and CDR2 from the germline V gene are SGHNT and YYREEE (reference sequence). The CDR3 is CASSGLTGGSGNWADTQYF. The CDR3 nucleotides are TGTGCCAGCAGCGGTCTTACAGGGGGTAGCGGGAATTGGGCAGATACGCAGTATTTT.

This clone was observed a few times. Additional DNA sequences in this sample encode the identical CDR3. The rearrangement links TRBV7-9 to TRBJ2-3, with D perhaps TRBD2 (5 bases). This CDR3 is 15 amino acids long. Germline assignment: CDR1 SEHNR and CDR2 FQNEAQ (reference sequence). The V end lost 5 bases, the J end lost 0 bases, and 12 bases lay between the germline ends. The CDR3 nucleotides read TGTGCCAGCAGCCGCGGGTCGCCTAGCACAGATACGCAGTATTTT. Protein product: CASSRGSPSTDTQYF.

This clone turned up a few times. The chain uses TRBV10-3 and TRBJ2-7; no firm D call. The CDR3 extends over 13 amino acids. Trimming removed 4 bases at V and 3 bases at J, with 10 bases between. CDR1 and CDR2 (germline): ENHRY, SYGVKD. CDR3 coding DNA: TGTGCCATCAGTGCACTTTGGAGCTACGAGCAGTACTTC. The encoded protein is CAISALWSYEQYF.

The CDR3 DNA follows: TGTGCCAGCAGCTTAGATCACGGGCCGGCTGGCTACGAGCAGTACTTC. Protein: CASSLDHGPAGYEQYF. The chain links TRBV11-2 to TRBJ2-7; no firm D call. In germline, CDR1 is SGHAT, CDR2 FQNNGV. The length of the CDR3 is 16 residues. V gave up 0 bases and J gave up 3 bases, with 15 bases separating them.

This clone has just a few counts. The chain couples TRBV28 to TRBJ2-5; TRBD2 agrees at 8 bases. Germline CDR1 MDHEN, CDR2 SYDVKM. The CDR3 has 15 residues. V was clipped by 6 bases and J by 2 bases; unmatched bases: 8. For the CDR3, the DNA is TGTGCCAGCAGCCTGCGGGGGGCCGGGCAAGAGACCCAGTACTTC. Protein: CASSLRGAGQETQYF.

In its sample, this clone was seen a few times. This chain uses TRBV29-1 with TRBJ2-3; D gene ambiguous. Between the trimmed V and J ends, which lost 6 bases and 0 bases, there was a span of 10 bases. CDR1 and CDR2 (germline): SQVTM, ANQGSEA. CDR3 length: 13 amino acids. CDR3 coding DNA: TGCAGCGTCGTTGGATCTAGCACAGATACGCAGTATTTT. It encodes CSVVGSSTDTQYF.

This sequence joins TRBV28 and TRBJ2-1; 9 bases agree with TRBD2. CDR3 length equals 16 residues. Germline V gene lookup returns CDR1 MDHEN and CDR2 SYDVKM. The V segment lost 4 bases and the J segment 6 bases; nucleotides outside the gene matches: 10. CDR3 amino acids: CASSSPGTSPPNEQFF. The DNA for the CDR3 is TGTGCCAGCAGTTCCCCCGGGACTAGCCCACCCAATGAGCAGTTCTTC.

V usage is TRBV11-2 and J usage is TRBJ1-1; no definite D call. V lost 6 bases, J lost 0 bases, and 11 bases lay in between. This CDR3 is built from 14 residues. Germline V CDR1 and CDR2: SGHAT, FQNNGV. CDR3 sequence (DNA): TGTGCCAGCAGAGCGGGTTTCATGAACACTGAAGCTTTCTTT. Protein sequence: CASRAGFMNTEAFF.

The chain uses TRBV11-3 and TRBJ2-1; D uncertain. From germline, CDR1 is SGHNT and CDR2 YENEEA. With 5 bases removed from V and 7 bases from J, the gap between germline ends came to 9 bases. This CDR3 contains 12 residues. The CDR3 is CASSQDRNEQFF. The CDR3 nucleotides read TGTGCCAGCAGCCAGGACCGGAATGAGCAGTTCTTC.

J is TRBJ2-1 and V is TRBV6-6; 10 nucleotides agree with TRBD1. This CDR3 has 15 residues. Trimming took 1 base from V and 8 from J; bases not matched to a gene: 5. Germline values: CDR1 MNHNY, CDR2 SVGAGI (reference sequence). The chain's CDR3 is CASSYLGTGDDEQFF. As DNA, the CDR3 is TGTGCCAGCAGTTACTTAGGGACAGGGGATGATGAGCAGTTCTTC.

The CDR3 nucleotides read TGTGCCAGCAGCCATAGAACGGGGTTAAGCTCCTACAATGAGCAGTTCTTC. As protein: CASSHRTGLSSYNEQFF. J is TRBJ2-1 and V is TRBV14, with D perhaps TRBD2 (5 bases). Germline CDR1 and CDR2: SGHDN and FVKESK. The V end was cut by 3 bases, the J end by 0 bases, with 15 bases between. The CDR3 consists of 17 residues.

This clone was detected only a few times. The chain links TRBV28 to TRBJ2-7; 7 bases are shared with TRBD2. The CDR3 loop spans 19 amino acids. With V trimmed by 6 bases and J by 2 bases, 22 bases remained unmatched. Per the germline V gene, CDR1 is MDHEN and CDR2 is SYDVKM. CDR3 region: CASSSLMVASGNRAYEQYF. The CDR3 DNA reads TGTGCCAGCAGCTCTCTGATGGTGGCTAGCGGAAATAGAGCCTACGAGCAGTACTTC.

This clone was seen more than once but under ten times. V is TRBV15 and J is TRBJ1-5; 10 nucleotides align to TRBD1. The CDR3 spans 13 residues. The germline V gene has CDR1 LNHNV and CDR2 YYDKDF (reference sequence). J was trimmed by 7 bases and V by 4 bases; bases with no gene match: 1. This CDR3 reads CATSTDRGQPQHF. CDR3 nucleotides: TGTGCCACCAGCACGGACAGGGGGCAGCCCCAGCATTTT.

The J gene is TRBJ2-3, the V gene TRBV10-3, with D possibly being TRBD2 (6 bases). Deletions cut 7 bases from V and 0 bases from J, with 20 bases between. Germline V gene data show CDR1 as ENHRY and CDR2 as SYGVKD. CDR3 size: 17 residues. The CDR3 nucleotides are TGTGCCATCAAAGACGCACCGGGACTCACTAGCACAGATACGCAGTATTTT. Translation: CAIKDAPGLTSTDTQYF.

The chain employs TRBV10-3 and TRBJ1-4; 9 bases agree with TRBD1. The J segment lost 4 bases and the V segment lost 5 bases, leaving 8 bases of the junction unmatched. CDR3 length: 16 amino acids. Germline V gene sequence: CDR1 ENHRY, CDR2 SYGVKD. The CDR3 loop is CAISSPQGAGNEKLFF. CDR3 nucleotide sequence: TGTGCCATCAGTTCCCCACAGGGGGCTGGTAATGAAAAACTGTTTTTT.

This clone was observed a handful of times. This chain connects TRBV2 to TRBJ2-7; D perhaps matches TRBD2 (6 bases). The ends were cut back, 3 bases at V and 1 base at J, with 10 bases in the middle. Germline CDR1 is SNHLY and CDR2 is FYNNEI. The CDR3 is made up of 14 amino acids. The CDR3 nucleotides are TGTGCCAGCAGTGATTGGGGGGTATCCTACGAGCAGTACTTC. Protein: CASSDWGVSYEQYF.

The CDR3 region is CASSPGLKVDQPQHF. CDR3 DNA: TGTGCCAGCAGCCCCGGCCTGAAAGTAGATCAGCCCCAGCATTTT. The rearrangement uses TRBV5-8 and TRBJ1-5; no clear D gene. V lost 4 bases, J lost 5 bases, and 16 bases lay in between. The CDR3 covers 15 residues. Germline CDR1 is SGHTS and CDR2 is YDEGEE.

This clone was recorded many times. V usage is TRBV5-4 and J usage is TRBJ2-3; TRBD2 matches 8 bases. Germline V gene lookup returns CDR1 SGHNT and CDR2 YYREEE (reference sequence). The CDR3 length is 14 residues. V was clipped by 1 base and J by 8 bases; unmatched bases: 6. CDR3 loop: CASSLLAGGVTQYF. CDR3 sequence (DNA): TGTGCCAGCAGCTTGTTGGCGGGAGGCGTTACGCAGTATTTT.

Only one count was recorded for this clone. The chain carries TRBV9 and TRBJ2-7; D remains ambiguous. The V and J ends lost 0 bases and 1 base respectively, with 8 bases between them. The germline gives CDR1 SGDLS, CDR2 YYNGEE. The CDR3 consists of 14 residues. The DNA for the CDR3 is TGTGCCAGCAGCGTAGCGCATAATTCCTACGAGCAGTACTTC. Protein: CASSVAHNSYEQYF.

Worth noting for this clone: This sample also contains other DNA sequences that code for the same CDR3. The DNA of the CDR3 is TGTGCCAGCACCATCAGAGAGACCCAGTACTTC. It translates to CASTIRETQYF. The chain employs TRBV2 and TRBJ2-5; D is uncertain. The CDR3 is 11 residues long. Trimming cost V 7 bases and J 4 bases, with 7 bases left between them. Germline V lookup: CDR1 SNHLY, CDR2 FYNNEI.

V gene TRBV6-5 combines with J gene TRBJ2-1, with TRBD1 identical over 8 bases. The germline CDR1 and CDR2 sequences are MNHEY and SVGAGI. With 6 bases clipped from V and 7 bases from J, the junction kept 5 bases outside the gene matches. The CDR3 contains 13 residues. The CDR3 bases are TGTGCCAGCAGGGGAACAGGGGGGAATGAGCAGTTCTTC. Translated, it gives CASRGTGGNEQFF.

In its sample, this clone was seen a few times. V and J are TRBV5-6 and TRBJ2-1, with TRBD2 matching 11 bases. The J segment lost 8 bases and the V segment lost 2 bases, leaving 6 bases of the junction unmatched. CDR1 SGHDT and CDR2 YYEEEE come from the germline V gene. CDR3 size: 15 residues. The CDR3 sequence: CASSFITSGGYEQFF. The CDR3 coding sequence is TGTGCCAGCAGCTTCATTACTAGCGGGGGTTATGAGCAGTTCTTC.

This sequence joins TRBV7-9 and TRBJ2-1; D unresolved. The ends were cut back, 5 bases at V and 4 bases at J, with 9 bases in the middle. The CDR3 extends over 13 amino acids. Per germline, CDR1 SEHNR and CDR2 FQNEAQ (reference sequence). The CDR3 DNA reads as TGTGCCAGCAGCAAAGACCGTTACAATGAGCAGTTCTTC. The encoded protein is CASSKDRYNEQFF.

The chain combines TRBV7-8 with TRBJ2-2; D is unclear. Trimming stripped 5 bases from V and 6 bases from J, with 7 bases between. The CDR3 sequence is 12 residues long. Germline-derived CDR1 and CDR2 are SGHVS and FQNEAQ. The CDR3 DNA follows: TGTGCCAGCAGCCCCCGGGCCGGGGAGCTGTTTTTT. This codes for CASSPRAGELFF. Complete variable domain (other parts from reference TRBV7-8 and TRBJ2-2): GAGVSQSPRYKVAKRGQDVALRCDPISGHVSLFWYQQALGQGPEFLTYFQNEAQLDKSGLPSDRFFAERPEGSVSTLKIQRTQQEDSAVYLCASSPRAGELFFGEGSRLTVL.

This clone was observed a few times. V gene TRBV19 combines with J gene TRBJ1-5; the match to TRBD1 covers 11 bases. The CDR3 runs 13 residues. Germline V gene sequence: CDR1 LNHDA, CDR2 SQIVND (reference sequence). Losses at the gene ends were 9 bases for V and 7 bases for J; bases not matched to a gene: 5. Written as DNA, the CDR3 is TGTGCCAGCGCCGGGACAGGGGGGCAGCCCCAGCATTTT. Encoded protein: CASAGTGGQPQHF.